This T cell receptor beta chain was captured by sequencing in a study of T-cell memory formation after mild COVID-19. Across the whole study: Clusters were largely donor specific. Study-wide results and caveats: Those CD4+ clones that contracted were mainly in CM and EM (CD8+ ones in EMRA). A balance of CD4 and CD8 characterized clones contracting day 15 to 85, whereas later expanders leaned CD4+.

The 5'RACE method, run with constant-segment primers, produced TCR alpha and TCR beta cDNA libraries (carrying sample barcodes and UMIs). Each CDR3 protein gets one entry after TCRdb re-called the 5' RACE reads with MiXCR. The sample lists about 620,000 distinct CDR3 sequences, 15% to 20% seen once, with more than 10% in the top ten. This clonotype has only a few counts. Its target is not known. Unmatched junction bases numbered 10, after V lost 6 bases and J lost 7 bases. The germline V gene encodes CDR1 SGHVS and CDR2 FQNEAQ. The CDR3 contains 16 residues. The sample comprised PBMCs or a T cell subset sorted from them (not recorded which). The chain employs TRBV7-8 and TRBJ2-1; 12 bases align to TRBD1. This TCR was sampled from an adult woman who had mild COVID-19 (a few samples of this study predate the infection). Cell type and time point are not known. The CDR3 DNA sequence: TGTGCCAGCAGTCTAACTGGGACAGGGGGCTGGAATGAGCAGTTCTTC. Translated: CASSLTGTGGWNEQFF.